The 24 T cell receptor beta chains below all came from one sample that was sequenced in a study of T cells in Graves' hyperthyroidism and ophthalmopathy. TCR beta CDR3 region amplification was performed from RNA transcripts. When the TCR CDR3 underwent first-round RT-PCR, the HTBI primer set was used. MiXCR, applied by TCRdb to the multiplex PCR reads, yields one record per CDR3 protein. The table lists hundreds of thousands of distinct CDR3 sequences, 14% to 15% of them singletons, with approximately 13% in the top ten. Input material: blood. The receptors shown here come from a man between 18 and 35 years old with Graves' ophthalmopathy.

The chain has TRBV25-1 and TRBJ2-7; TRBD1 aligns across 11 bases. Germline V gene lookup returns CDR1 MGHDK and CDR2 SYGVNS. The CDR3 is 13 residues long. V was pared by 8 bases and J by 6 bases, with 6 bases of the junction left unmatched. The CDR3 region has the DNA TGTGCCAGCGGAGGACAGGGGGCCCGCGAGCAGTACTTC. This encodes CASGGQGAREQYF.

This clonotype was observed a handful of times. The genes are TRBV11-1 and TRBJ2-4; D possibly corresponds to TRBD1 (6 bases). CDR1 and CDR2 from the germline V gene are SGHAT and FQDESV (reference sequence). The CDR3 consists of 16 residues. The V end lost 1 base, the J end lost 7 bases, and 17 bases lay between the germline ends. The CDR3 DNA sequence: TGTGCCAGCAGCTTAGGGAACACAGGGCATTACAACATTCAGTACTTC. It yields the protein CASSLGNTGHYNIQYF.

This clonotype showed up just a few times. The V call is TRBV24-1, the J call TRBJ2-3; possible D gene TRBD2, 5 bases. This CDR3 region has 15 residues. V lost 6 bases, J lost 5 bases, and 17 bases lay in between. From germline, CDR1 is KGHDR and CDR2 SFDVKD. CDR3 sequence: CATSTAAAGVDTQYF. The DNA of the CDR3 is TGTGCCACCAGTACAGCTGCTGCGGGTGTAGATACGCAGTATTTT.

This clonotype was seen many times. This sequence joins TRBV12-3 or TRBV12-4 and TRBJ2-7, with D tentatively TRBD1 (6 bases). The V and J ends lost 5 bases and 5 bases respectively, with 10 bases between them. The length of the CDR3 is 12 residues. DNA of the CDR3: TGTGCCAGCAGTGGACAGTTCCACGAGCAGTACTTC. This encodes CASSGQFHEQYF.

This clonotype has more than one count but fewer than ten. This chain joins TRBV30 and TRBJ2-6, with a weak D call TRBD1 (5 bases). Trimming removed 3 bases from V and 0 bases from J, with 9 bases in between. Per the germline V gene, CDR1 is GTSNPN and CDR2 is SVGIG (reference sequence). The CDR3 loop spans 15 amino acids. Written as DNA, the CDR3 is TGTGCCTGGAGCTGGACACTCTCTGGGGCCAACGTCCTGACTTTC. Its protein product is CAWSWTLSGANVLTF.

In this sample, this clonotype turned up many times. The rearrangement uses TRBV3-1 and TRBJ1-5, with D perhaps matching TRBD1 (5 bases). CDR1 LGHDT and CDR2 YNNKEL come from the germline V gene (reference sequence). CDR3 length: 15 amino acids. Trimming stripped 1 base from V and 4 bases from J, with 11 bases between. CDR3 region: CASSQGGRENQPQHF. The CDR3 nucleotides are TGTGCCAGCAGCCAAGGCGGCAGGGAGAATCAGCCCCAGCATTTT. The variable domain in full, with the rest retrieved from reference TRBV3-1 and TRBJ1-5, is DTAVSQTPKYLVTQMGNDKSIKCEQNLGHDTMYWYKQDSKKFLKIMFSYNNKELIINETVPNRFSPKSPDKAHLNLHINSLELGDSAVYFCASSQGGRENQPQHFGDGTRLSIL.

The chain uses TRBV29-1 and TRBJ2-2; 14 bases are a match to TRBD2. The ends lost 7 bases at V and 0 bases at J; junction bases unmatched: 4. Looked up from germline, CDR1 is SQVTM and CDR2 is ANQGSEA. The CDR3 runs to 16 residues. DNA of the CDR3: TGCAGCGGTGGACTAGCGGGGGGAACGAACACCGGGGAGCTGTTTTTT. It translates to CSGGLAGGTNTGELFF.

This clonotype was detected ten times or more. V usage is TRBV24-1 and J usage is TRBJ1-1; tentatively, D is TRBD1 (5 bases). Germline V gene lookup returns CDR1 KGHDR and CDR2 SFDVKD. This CDR3 spans 13 amino acids. Trimming left V 8 bases short and J 0 bases short, with 9 bases between. The CDR3 protein is CATTEGLNTEAFF. The CDR3 coding sequence is TGTGCCACCACGGAGGGACTGAACACTGAAGCTTTCTTT.

Comments on this clonotype: Given a much more abundant clone one base away, this may be a read error. This rearrangement joins TRBV5-1 to TRBJ1-1, with TRBD1 matching over 12 bases. The CDR3 is 17 amino acids. Germline CDR1 reads SGHRS; CDR2 reads YFSETQ. With 0 bases clipped from V and 6 bases from J, the junction kept 9 bases outside the gene matches. The CDR3 here is CASSLVPGQGAPAEAFF. The CDR3 nucleotides read TGCGCCAGCAGCTTGGTTCCGGGACAGGGGGCGCCGGCTGAAGCTTTCTTT.

The chain has TRBV15 and TRBJ2-1, with no clear D. CDR3 length: 14 amino acids. V lost 1 base to trimming and J lost 7 bases, with 11 bases between them. CDR1 LNHNV and CDR2 YYDKDF come from the germline V gene (reference sequence). The DNA of the CDR3 is TGTGCCACCAGCAGAGGGCCATTACCGAATGAGCAGTTCTTC. Translation gives CATSRGPLPNEQFF.

This clonotype was detected only a few times. The rearrangement links TRBV9 to TRBJ2-1; 9 bases line up with TRBD2. V trimming: 3 bases; J trimming: 9 bases; junction bases outside the gene matches: 19. The CDR3 covers 18 residues. Germline-derived CDR1 and CDR2 are SGDLS and YYNGEE. CDR3 loop: CASSGRVAGSGRRSEQFF. CDR3 DNA sequence: TGTGCCAGCAGCGGCAGGGTTGCCGGGAGCGGGAGGCGAAGTGAGCAGTTCTTC.

This clonotype was seen many times. The CDR3 sequence is CASSGTGRTYESSGNTIYF. The CDR3 DNA reads as TGTGCCAGCAGCGGGACAGGGCGCACTTACGAGAGCTCTGGAAACACCATATATTTT. This chain connects TRBV2 to TRBJ1-3; 9 bases match TRBD1. CDR1 and CDR2 from the germline V gene are SNHLY and FYNNEI. This CDR3 spans 19 amino acids. Trimming removed 6 bases from V and 0 bases from J; junction bases left unmatched: 15.

This clonotype appeared a few times. CDR3 sequence (DNA): TGCGCCAGCGGCCGGGGCTCCTATAATTCACCCCTCCACTTT. It translates to CASGRGSYNSPLHF. The chain employs TRBV4-1 and TRBJ1-6; no definite D call. This CDR3 comprises 14 residues. Trimming pared 8 bases from V and 0 bases from J, leaving 8 bases between. CDR1 MGHRA and CDR2 YSYEKL come from the germline V gene.

V is TRBV30 and J is TRBJ1-1; D uncertain. The CDR3 extends over 12 amino acids. CDR1 is GTSNPN and CDR2 is SVGIG in the germline V gene (reference sequence). V was cut by 3 bases and J by 3 bases, with 8 bases left in between. CDR3 in amino acids: CAWRTRDTEAFF. CDR3 DNA sequence: TGTGCCTGGAGGACGCGAGACACTGAAGCTTTCTTT.

This clonotype has at least ten counts. The gene calls are TRBV7-9 and TRBJ2-7, with D possibly being TRBD2 (6 bases). Germline CDR1 is SEHNR and CDR2 is FQNEAQ (reference sequence). Deletions cut 1 base from V and 3 bases from J, with 10 bases between. This CDR3 comprises 14 residues. The CDR3 DNA reads as TGTGCCAGCAGCTTAGAAACTAGCTACTACGAGCAGTACTTC. As protein: CASSLETSYYEQYF.

This clonotype was seen only a few times. The chain links TRBV7-9 to TRBJ2-6; possible D gene TRBD1, 5 bases. The CDR3 covers 16 residues. Germline CDR1 and CDR2: SEHNR and FQNEAQ (reference sequence). V lost 8 bases, J lost 1 base, and 15 bases lay in between. This CDR3 is CASDDRVRSGANVLTF. The CDR3 bases are TGTGCCAGCGACGACAGAGTCAGATCTGGGGCCAACGTCCTGACTTTC. Full variable domain (rest looked up from reference TRBV7-9 and TRBJ2-6): DTGVSQNPRHKITKRGQNVTFRCDPISEHNRLYWYRQTLGQGPEFLTYFQNEAQLEKSRLLSDRFSAERPKGSFSTLEIQRTEQGDSAMYLCASDDRVRSGANVLTFGAGSRLTVL.

Note on this clonotype: Lacking the conserved final phenylalanine or tryptophan, this CDR3 likely reflects a read error. This chain uses TRBV2 with TRBJ2-5; 13 nucleotides align to TRBD2. V shed 4 bases and J 4 bases; nucleotides not matched to a gene: 6. Germline CDR1 is SNHLY and CDR2 is FYNNEI. This CDR3 comprises 16 residues. The CDR3 sequence is CASSGTSGGGLETQYS. The CDR3 bases are TGTGCCAGCAGTGGGACTAGCGGGGGCGGACTAGAGACCCAGTACTCC.

This clonotype appeared many times. This chain links TRBV30 with TRBJ2-4, with D hard to call. The CDR3 sequence is 12 residues long. V was shortened by 5 bases and J by 3 bases, with 8 bases between the two germline ends. The germline V gene encodes CDR1 GTSNPN and CDR2 SVGIG (reference sequence). The CDR3, as DNA: TGTGCCTGGTCCCCTGTCAAAAACATTCAGTACTTC. This translates into CAWSPVKNIQYF.

The sample holds many counts of this clonotype. The genes are TRBV7-9 and TRBJ2-7; D possibly corresponds to TRBD1 (5 bases). The CDR3 consists of 12 residues. V was cut by 3 bases and J by 5 bases, with 8 bases left in between. Germline assignment: CDR1 SEHNR and CDR2 FQNEAQ (reference sequence). CDR3 region: CASSFAGNEQYF. The CDR3 DNA reads as TGTGCCAGCAGCTTCGCAGGGAACGAGCAGTACTTC.

This clonotype appeared many times. The rearrangement links TRBV6-1 to TRBJ2-3; TRBD1 agrees at 7 bases. CDR1 is MNHNS, CDR2 SASEGT, per germline. The CDR3 is 15 residues long. The J segment lost 3 bases and the V segment lost 5 bases, leaving 8 bases of the junction unmatched. The CDR3: CASSHGHRGTDTQYF. Written as DNA, the CDR3 is TGTGCCAGCAGTCACGGGCACAGGGGAACAGATACGCAGTATTTT.

This clonotype appeared a few times. DNA for the CDR3: TGTGCCAGCTGTACCCTAGCGGGGGGGCCTTACGAGCAGTACTTC. Translation gives CASCTLAGGPYEQYF. The chain uses TRBV6-1 and TRBJ2-7, with 12 bases matching TRBD2. Germline V CDR1 and CDR2: MNHNS, SASEGT. V was pared by 8 bases and J by 4 bases, with 9 bases of the junction left unmatched. The CDR3 is 15 residues long.

At least ten counts were recorded for this clonotype. The rearrangement uses TRBV5-1 and TRBJ2-1; a possible D gene is TRBD1 (6 bases). Germline CDR1 reads SGHRS; CDR2 reads YFSETQ. The CDR3 has 16 amino acids. The V end lost 5 bases, the J end lost 4 bases, and 19 bases lay between the germline ends. The CDR3 loop is CASREGDGQGYNEQFF. The CDR3 DNA reads TGCGCCAGCAGGGAAGGGGACGGCCAGGGGTACAATGAGCAGTTCTTC.

This clonotype was seen ten or more times. This chain uses TRBV25-1 with TRBJ1-4; D might be TRBD1 (5 bases). Germline V gene lookup returns CDR1 MGHDK and CDR2 SYGVNS. This CDR3 spans 12 amino acids. V was trimmed by 4 bases and J by 6 bases, leaving 6 bases between them. CDR3 DNA sequence: TGTGCCAGCAGTGGACAGTATGAAAAACTGTTTTTT. Amino acids: CASSGQYEKLFF.

As to this clonotype: One end of the junction varies from germline; a read error may be responsible. V gene TRBV3-1 combines with J gene TRBJ2-7; maybe TRBD1 (7 bases). Germline assignment: CDR1 LGHDT and CDR2 YNNKEL (reference sequence). This CDR3 has 17 amino acids. CDR3 coding DNA: TGTGCCAGCAGCAAAGAGGCCTGGAGGGGGCCAACCTCCGAGCAGTACTTC. As protein: CASSKEAWRGPTSEQYF.